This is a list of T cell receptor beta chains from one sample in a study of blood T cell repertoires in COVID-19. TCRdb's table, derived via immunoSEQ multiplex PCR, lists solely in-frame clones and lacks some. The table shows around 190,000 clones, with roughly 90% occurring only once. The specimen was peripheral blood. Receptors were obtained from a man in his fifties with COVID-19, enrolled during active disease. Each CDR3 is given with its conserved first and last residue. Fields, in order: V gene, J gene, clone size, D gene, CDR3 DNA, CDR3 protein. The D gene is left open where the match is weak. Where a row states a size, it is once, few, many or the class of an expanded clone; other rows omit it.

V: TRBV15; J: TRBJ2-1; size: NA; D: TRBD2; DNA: TGTGCCACCAGCAGAGATTCACCCTTAGCGGGAGGGACCTACAATGAGCAGTTCTTC; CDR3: CATSRDSPLAGGTYNEQFF
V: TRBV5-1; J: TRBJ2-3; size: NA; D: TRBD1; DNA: TGCGCCAGCAGACCCGGGACAGGGGGCGATACGCAGTATTTT; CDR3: CASRPGTGGDTQYF
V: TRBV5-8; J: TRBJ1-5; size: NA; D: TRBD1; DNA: TGTGCCAGCAGCTCTGGGACAGTGAATAATCAGCCCCAGCATTTT; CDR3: CASSSGTVNNQPQHF
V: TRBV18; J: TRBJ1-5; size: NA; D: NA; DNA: TGTGCCAGCTCATTTGCCAAAAAGTCAGGGATTAGCAATCAGCCCCAGCATTTT; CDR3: CASSFAKKSGISNQPQHF
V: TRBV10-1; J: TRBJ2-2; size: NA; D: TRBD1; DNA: TGCGCCAGCAAACCGGACAGGGGCGGCACCGGGGAGCTGTTTTTT; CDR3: CASKPDRGGTGELFF
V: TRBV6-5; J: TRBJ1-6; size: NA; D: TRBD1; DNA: TGTGCCAGCAGTTACTCCCGGACAGGGGCTAGTTCACCCCTCCACTTT; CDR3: CASSYSRTGASSPLHF
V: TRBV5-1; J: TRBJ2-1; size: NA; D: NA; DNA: TGCGCCAGCAGCTTGGTGTCCCCGGGGAATGAGCAGTTCTTC; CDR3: CASSLVSPGNEQFF
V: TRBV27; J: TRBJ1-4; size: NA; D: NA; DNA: TGTGCCAGCAGTTTACAGGGGTTGAGTACTGAAAAACTGTTTTTT; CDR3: CASSLQGLSTEKLFF
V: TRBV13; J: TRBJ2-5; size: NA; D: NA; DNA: TGTGCCAGCAGCTTAGGCAAAGCGTTGGAGACCCAGTACTTC; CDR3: CASSLGKALETQYF
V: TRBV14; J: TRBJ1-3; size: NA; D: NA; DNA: TGTGCCAGCAGCGAGGGAACAGATATTGGAAACACCATATATTTT; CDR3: CASSEGTDIGNTIYF
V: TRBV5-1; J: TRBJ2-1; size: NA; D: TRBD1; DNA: TGCGCCAGCAGCTCGGGACAGGGCTCCTACAATGAGCAGTTCTTC; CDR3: CASSSGQGSYNEQFF
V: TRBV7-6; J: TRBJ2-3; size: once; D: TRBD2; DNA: TGTGCCAGCAGCTCACTAGCGGGGGGTATGGCAGATACGCAGTATTTT; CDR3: CASSSLAGGMADTQYF
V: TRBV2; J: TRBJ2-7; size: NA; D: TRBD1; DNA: TGTGCCAGCAGGATTCTGAGACAGGGGTTCGAGCAGTACTTC; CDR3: CASRILRQGFEQYF
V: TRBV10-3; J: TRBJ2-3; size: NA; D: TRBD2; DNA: TGTGCCATCAATTCGACTAGCGCACAGGGAAACATAGATACGCAGTATTTT; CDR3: CAINSTSAQGNIDTQYF
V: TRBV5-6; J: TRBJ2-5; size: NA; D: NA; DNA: TGTGCCAGCAGCTTGGTCGGGAGAGAGACCCAGTACTTC; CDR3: CASSLVGRETQYF
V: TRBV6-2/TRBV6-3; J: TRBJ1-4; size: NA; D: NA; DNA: TGTGCCAGCAGTTACAACGGCGAGGGGGCTAATGAAAAACTGTTTTTT; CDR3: CASSYNGEGANEKLFF
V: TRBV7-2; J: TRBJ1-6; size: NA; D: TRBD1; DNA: TGTGCCAGCAGCTTAGGACAGGGGGGGGATTCACCCCTCCACTTT; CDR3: CASSLGQGGDSPLHF
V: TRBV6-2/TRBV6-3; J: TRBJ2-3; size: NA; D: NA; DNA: TGTGCCAGCAGTTCGGCCCCTCCAGCGGATACGCAGTATTTT; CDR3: CASSSAPPADTQYF
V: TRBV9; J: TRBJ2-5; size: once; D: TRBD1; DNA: TGTGCCAGCAGCGCTACGACAGGGGGAGGGCAAGAGACCCAGTACTTC; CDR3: CASSATTGGGQETQYF
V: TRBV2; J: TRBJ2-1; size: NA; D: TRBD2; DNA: TGTGCCAGCCTGGGACTAGCGGGAGCGCGGGGTGAGCAGTTCTTC; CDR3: CASLGLAGARGEQFF
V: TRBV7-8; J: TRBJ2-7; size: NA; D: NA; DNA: TGTGCCAGCAGCCGAGGTAAAACCTACGAGCAGTACTTC; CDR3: CASSRGKTYEQYF
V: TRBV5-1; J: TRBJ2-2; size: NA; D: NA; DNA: TGCGCCAGCAGCCCCCAGACCCTTAACAGGGAATACACCGGGGAGCTGTTTTTT; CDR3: CASSPQTLNREYTGELFF
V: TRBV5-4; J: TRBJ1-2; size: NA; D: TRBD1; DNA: TGTGCCAGCAGCTTCCGGACAGGGGCCTCGGGCTACACCTTC; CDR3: CASSFRTGASGYTF
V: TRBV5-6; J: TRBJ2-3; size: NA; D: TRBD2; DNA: TGTGCCAGCAGCACGCTACTAGCGGGGTTTCCAGATACGCAGTATTTT; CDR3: CASSTLLAGFPDTQYF
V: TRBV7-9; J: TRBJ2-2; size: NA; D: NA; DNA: TGTGCCAGCAGCCCCCAACCGTCCGCGGCCGGGGAGCTGTTTTTT; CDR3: CASSPQPSAAGELFF
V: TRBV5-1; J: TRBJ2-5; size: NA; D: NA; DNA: TGCGCCAGCAGCCTAGGGGGGGTTGGCGAGACCCAGTACTTC; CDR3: CASSLGGVGETQYF
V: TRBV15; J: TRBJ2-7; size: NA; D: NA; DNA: TGTGCCACCAGCAGAGAATACGACAGGATCCCTTACGAGCAGTACTTC; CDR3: CATSREYDRIPYEQYF
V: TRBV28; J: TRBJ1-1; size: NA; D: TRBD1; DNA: TGTGCCAGCAGTTGGACAGGGGGCGCAACTGAAGCTTTCTTT; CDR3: CASSWTGGATEAFF
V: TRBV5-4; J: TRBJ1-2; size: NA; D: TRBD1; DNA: TGTGCCAGCAGCTTGGAGTTCGGGACAGACTATGGCTACACCTTC; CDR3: CASSLEFGTDYGYTF
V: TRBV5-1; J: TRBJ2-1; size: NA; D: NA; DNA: TGCGCCAGCAGCTTGACGGTCTCCTACAATGAGCAGTTCTTC; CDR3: CASSLTVSYNEQFF
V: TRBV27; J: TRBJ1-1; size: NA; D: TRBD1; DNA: TGTGCCAGCAGTCCCGCGGACAGGTACACTGAAGCTTTCTTT; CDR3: CASSPADRYTEAFF
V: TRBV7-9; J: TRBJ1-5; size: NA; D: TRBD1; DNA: TGTGCCAGCAGCTCCCCGGGACAGGGGAGCAATCAGCCCCAGCATTTT; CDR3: CASSSPGQGSNQPQHF
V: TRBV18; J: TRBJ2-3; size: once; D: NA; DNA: TGTGCCAGCTCACCACCGGCGGAGAGCACAGATACGCAGTATTTT; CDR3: CASSPPAESTDTQYF
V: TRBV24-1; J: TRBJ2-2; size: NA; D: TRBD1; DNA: TGTGCCACCAGCCCTAGACAGGGGGACACCGGGGAGCTGTTTTTT; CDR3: CATSPRQGDTGELFF
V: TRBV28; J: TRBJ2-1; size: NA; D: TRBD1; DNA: TGTGCCAGCAGTTCGGGACAGGGGGCCTATGAGCAGTTCTTC; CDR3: CASSSGQGAYEQFF
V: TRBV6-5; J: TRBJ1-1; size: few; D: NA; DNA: TGTGCCAGCAGTTACCGGGGGTCTGAAGCTTTCTTT; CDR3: CASSYRGSEAFF
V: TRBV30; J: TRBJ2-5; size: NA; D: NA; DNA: TGTGCCTGGGGTCAGGGGGAGACCCAGTACTTC; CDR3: CAWGQGETQYF
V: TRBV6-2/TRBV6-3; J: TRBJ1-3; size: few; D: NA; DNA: TGTGCCAGCAGCCCTAATCTCCTATACTCTGGAAACACCATATATTTT; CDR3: CASSPNLLYSGNTIYF
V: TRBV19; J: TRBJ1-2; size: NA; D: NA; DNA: TGTGCCAGTAGTATGCAGGGGAACAATGGCTACACCTTC; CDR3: CASSMQGNNGYTF
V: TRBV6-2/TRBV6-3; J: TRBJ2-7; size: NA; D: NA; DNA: TGTGCCAGCAGCCGGGACAACTACGAGCAGTACTTC; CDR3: CASSRDNYEQYF
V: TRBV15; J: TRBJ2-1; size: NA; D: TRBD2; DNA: TGTGCCACCAGCAGAGATGTGCGGGAGGGGATTGAGCAGTTCTTC; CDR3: CATSRDVREGIEQFF